A single sample gave rise to the 28 T cell receptor beta chains below, sequenced in a study of blood T cell repertoires in COVID-19. Sequencing used immunoSEQ multiplex PCR; TCRdb keeps in-frame clones, though not all of them. The table shows about 110,000 clones, with 55% to 75% occurring only once. The material sequenced was peripheral blood. The receptors come from a woman in her 40s with acute or convalescent COVID-19.

This chain joins TRBV6-6 and TRBJ2-1, with 7 bases identical to TRBD1. V trimming: 5 bases; J trimming: 8 bases; junction bases outside the gene matches: 15. The CDR3 has 16 residues. Germline V CDR1 and CDR2: MNHNY, SVGAGI (reference sequence). CDR3 DNA sequence: TGTGCCAGCAGTCGAAGCCTCAGGGGGTGGCTGGATGAGCAGTTCTTC. Encoded protein: CASSRSLRGWLDEQFF.

CDR3 in DNA: TGTGCCAGCAGCCCCACAGGGAGAAATGAGCAGTTCTTC. It specifies CASSPTGRNEQFF. This chain uses TRBV3-1 (or the pseudogene TRBV3-2) with TRBJ2-1, with a possible D match to TRBD1 (6 bases). This CDR3 contains 13 residues. Germline loops: CDR1 LGHDT, CDR2 YNNKEL (reference sequence). The V end was cut by 4 bases, the J end by 7 bases, with 11 bases between.

As regards this clone: The junction departs from the called germline gene at one end, perhaps through a read error. V usage is TRBV6-5 and J usage is TRBJ2-7, with D maybe TRBD2 (6 bases). This CDR3 contains 11 residues. The germline gives CDR1 MNHEY, CDR2 SVGAGI. The CDR3 loop reads CASSYMRREFF. In nucleotides, the CDR3 is TGTGCCAGCAGTTACATGCGCCGGGAGTTCTTC.

The V gene is TRBV2, the J gene TRBJ1-1; the D is unclear. This CDR3 has 15 residues. Trimming stripped 2 bases from V and 1 base from J, with 11 bases between. Germline V gene sequence: CDR1 SNHLY, CDR2 FYNNEI. The CDR3 spells CASSETPSPNTEAFF. The DNA of the CDR3 is TGTGCCAGCAGTGAAACCCCGAGCCCGAACACTGAAGCTTTCTTT.

V is TRBV3-1 (or the pseudogene TRBV3-2) and J is TRBJ2-5, with 13 bases fitting TRBD2. Germline assignment: CDR1 LGHDT and CDR2 YNNKEL (reference sequence). V gave up 5 bases and J gave up 5 bases; unmatched junction bases: 8. The CDR3 totals 16 residues. CDR3: CASSEGLAGSGETQYF. The CDR3 nucleotides are TGTGCCAGCAGCGAGGGACTAGCGGGGTCTGGGGAGACCCAGTACTTC.

The chain employs TRBV5-1 and TRBJ2-7, with D possibly TRBD1 on 5 matching bases. The CDR3 contains 14 residues. V shed 0 bases and J shed 4 bases, with 11 bases lying between them. The V gene's germline CDR1 is SGHRS and CDR2 YFSETQ. CDR3 nucleotide sequence: TGCGCCAGCAGCTTGGGGGCGACAGCTTACGAGCAGTACTTC. Its translation: CASSLGATAYEQYF.

The rearrangement links TRBV6-5 to TRBJ1-5; possible D gene TRBD1, 5 bases. Germline V gene lookup returns CDR1 MNHEY and CDR2 SVGAGI. V lost 0 bases, J lost 1 base, and 7 bases lay in between. The length of the CDR3 is 15 residues. As DNA, the CDR3 is TGTGCCAGCAGTTACTCCGGGGGGAGCAATCAGCCCCAGCATTTT. It codes for CASSYSGGSNQPQHF.

This sequence joins TRBV9 and TRBJ1-1, with 7 bases aligning to TRBD1. The CDR3 is 15 residues long. From germline, CDR1 is SGDLS and CDR2 YYNGEE. J was trimmed by 0 bases and V by 4 bases; bases with no gene match: 6. The CDR3 DNA sequence: TGTGCCAGCAGCATTACGACAGGGATGAACACTGAAGCTTTCTTT. Translation: CASSITTGMNTEAFF.

This clone was detected many times. The chain employs TRBV12-3 or TRBV12-4 and TRBJ2-7, with TRBD1 matching 8 bases. The trim removed 3 bases at V and 5 bases at J, leaving 0 bases unmatched. The CDR3 sequence is 12 residues long. The CDR3 region is CASSLDRDEQYF. The CDR3 nucleotides are TGTGCCAGCAGTTTGGACAGGGACGAGCAGTACTTC.

This clone was counted only a few times. The rearrangement uses TRBV7-8 and TRBJ2-7, with TRBD1 as a possible D gene (6 bases). This CDR3 region has 15 residues. Trimming removed 5 bases at V and 1 base at J, with 15 bases between. Germline-derived CDR1 and CDR2 are SGHVS and FQNEAQ. The CDR3 loop reads CASSGSGTKSYEQYF. DNA for the CDR3: TGTGCCAGCAGCGGGTCCGGGACAAAATCCTACGAGCAGTACTTC.

This clone was seen only a few times. The J gene is TRBJ2-7, the V gene TRBV2; D unresolved. The CDR3 spans 14 residues. In germline, CDR1 is SNHLY, CDR2 FYNNEI. The ends were cut back, 5 bases at V and 6 bases at J, with 17 bases in the middle. The CDR3 DNA is TGTGCCAGCAGTCCTGGAGTCAACCTGGGCGAGCAGTACTTC. Amino acids: CASSPGVNLGEQYF. Complete variable domain (other parts from reference TRBV2 and TRBJ2-7): EPEVTQTPSHQVTQMGQEVILRCVPISNHLYFYWYRQILGQKVEFLVSFYNNEISEKSEIFDDQFSVERPDGSNFTLKIRSTKLEDSAMYFCASSPGVNLGEQYFGPGTRLTVT.

The chain employs TRBV7-3 and TRBJ2-1; 8 bases are a match to TRBD2. CDR1 is SGHTA, CDR2 FQGTGA, per germline. J lost 3 bases, V lost 5 bases, and 12 bases had no gene match. The CDR3 runs 17 residues. The CDR3 nucleotides are TGTGCCAGCAGCCCCCGATTGGCGGGGGGCCTCTACAATGAGCAGTTCTTC. Its translation is CASSPRLAGGLYNEQFF. Full variable domain (remainder filled in from reference TRBV7-3 and TRBJ2-1): GAGVSQTPSNKVTEKGKYVELRCDPISGHTALYWYRQSLGQGPEFLIYFQGTGAADDSGLPNDRFFAVRPEGSVSTLKIQRTERGDSAVYLCASSPRLAGGLYNEQFFGPGTRLTVL.

V usage is TRBV7-9 and J usage is TRBJ2-5; D may be TRBD2 (6 bases). Germline CDR1 SEHNR, CDR2 FQNEAQ (reference sequence). Trimming took off 2 bases at V and 4 bases at J, with 8 bases between the two ends. This CDR3 has 13 residues. The CDR3 loop is CASSLMGGETQYF. DNA for the CDR3: TGTGCCAGCAGCTTAATGGGGGGAGAGACCCAGTACTTC.

This clone was seen only once. The V call is TRBV2, the J call TRBJ1-5; a weak D match, TRBD1 (5 bases). CDR1 and CDR2 from the germline V gene are SNHLY and FYNNEI. The CDR3 contains 18 residues. V was clipped by 6 bases and J by 0 bases, with 21 bases between them. The CDR3 bases are TGTGCCAGCAGCGAACTTCAGGGAGGCGGGTATAGCAATCAGCCCCAGCATTTT. It encodes CASSELQGGGYSNQPQHF.

The gene calls are TRBV9 and TRBJ2-3; possible D gene TRBD2, 5 bases. Germline lookup yields CDR1 SGDLS and CDR2 YYNGEE. Between the trimmed V and J ends, which lost 0 bases and 4 bases, there was a span of 12 bases. This CDR3 is 15 amino acids long. The DNA of the CDR3 is TGTGCCAGCAGCGTAGAGTTCGGGGAGTCAGATACGCAGTATTTT. Encoded protein: CASSVEFGESDTQYF.

The chain uses TRBV5-1 and TRBJ2-3; 9 nucleotides align to TRBD1. The V segment lost 0 bases and the J segment 3 bases; nucleotides outside the gene matches: 11. Germline V gene lookup returns CDR1 SGHRS and CDR2 YFSETQ. This CDR3 spans 18 amino acids. CDR3 bases: TGCGCCAGCAGCTTGGCAGGCTCACGACAGGGGGGAACAGATACGCAGTATTTT. Residues: CASSLAGSRQGGTDTQYF.

The chain joins TRBV3-1 (or the pseudogene TRBV3-2) to TRBJ2-6, with TRBD1 matching 9 bases. The junction had 8 bases not matched to a gene; V was cut back by 1 base and J by 4 bases. The length of the CDR3 is 18 residues. Per germline, CDR1 LGHDT and CDR2 YNNKEL (reference sequence). This chain's CDR3 is CASSQGRDRVSGANVLTF. CDR3 sequence (DNA): TGTGCCAGCAGCCAAGGGAGGGACAGGGTTTCCGGGGCCAACGTCCTGACTTTC.

This chain links TRBV7-2 with TRBJ2-1; 7 bases line up with TRBD1. This CDR3 comprises 15 residues. Germline-derived CDR1 and CDR2 are SGHTA and FQGNSA. The V and J ends lost 5 bases and 8 bases, in that order; junction bases with no gene match: 12. CDR3 DNA sequence: TGTGCCAGCAGCCCCGAGGGACAGCCGTCGGATGAGCAGTTCTTC. This sequence encodes CASSPEGQPSDEQFF.

The chain links TRBV7-2 to TRBJ2-2; TRBD1 matches 8 bases. The CDR3 length is 14 residues. V trimming: 5 bases; J trimming: 5 bases; junction bases outside the gene matches: 4. CDR1 is SGHTA, CDR2 FQGNSA, per germline. The CDR3 reads CASSPGQATGELFF. CDR3 nucleotides: TGTGCCAGCAGCCCGGGACAGGCTACCGGGGAGCTGTTTTTT.

The chain joins TRBV5-5 to TRBJ2-1, with 9 nucleotides matching TRBD2. J gave up 9 bases and V 0 bases, and 7 bases lay outside the gene matches. Germline V gene sequence: CDR1 SGHKS, CDR2 YYEKEE (reference sequence). The CDR3 consists of 15 residues. The CDR3 is CASSLALAGGPEQFF. As DNA, the CDR3 is TGTGCCAGCAGCTTGGCCTTGGCGGGGGGGCCTGAGCAGTTCTTC.

The V gene is TRBV18, the J gene TRBJ2-1; D unclear. The V gene lost 2 bases and the J gene lost 2 bases, with 16 bases spanning the gap. The CDR3 is 17 residues long. CDR1 is KGHSH and CDR2 is LQKENI in the germline V gene. CDR3 amino acids: CASSPELKPKTYNEQFF. The CDR3, as DNA: TGTGCCAGCTCACCAGAATTAAAGCCTAAAACCTACAATGAGCAGTTCTTC. Looking up the rest from reference TRBV18 and TRBJ2-1 gives the full variable domain: NAGVMQNPRHLVRRRGQEARLRCSPMKGHSHVYWYRQLPEEGLKFMVYLQKENIIDESGMPKERFSAEFPKEGPSILRIQQVVRGDSAAYFCASSPELKPKTYNEQFFGPGTRLTVL.

The CDR3 is CASSSRTGSYEQYF. Here the CDR3 DNA reads TGTGCCAGCAGCTCCAGGACAGGGTCCTACGAGCAGTACTTC. This chain uses TRBV13 with TRBJ2-7; TRBD1 matches 8 bases. The CDR3 consists of 14 residues. The trim removed 4 bases at V and 1 base at J, leaving 3 bases unmatched. Germline lookup yields CDR1 PRHDT and CDR2 FYEKMQ (reference sequence). Complete variable domain (other parts from reference TRBV13 and TRBJ2-7): AAGVIQSPRHLIKEKRETATLKCYPIPRHDTVYWYQQGPGQDPQFLISFYEKMQSDKGSIPDRFSAQQFSDYHSELNMSSLELGDSALYFCASSSRTGSYEQYFGPGTRLTVT.

This clone appeared a few times. This chain joins TRBV18 and TRBJ2-2, with 8 bases lining up with TRBD1. V was pared by 6 bases and J by 3 bases, with 9 bases of the junction left unmatched. Germline-derived CDR1 and CDR2 are KGHSH and LQKENI. The CDR3 is made up of 16 amino acids. This chain's CDR3 is CASSQSGTGYTGELFF. The CDR3 DNA is TGTGCCAGCTCCCAATCCGGGACAGGCTACACCGGGGAGCTGTTTTTT. Supplemented by reference TRBV18 and TRBJ2-2, the full variable domain reads NAGVMQNPRHLVRRRGQEARLRCSPMKGHSHVYWYRQLPEEGLKFMVYLQKENIIDESGMPKERFSAEFPKEGPSILRIQQVVRGDSAAYFCASSQSGTGYTGELFFGEGSRLTVL.

The gene calls are TRBV6-2 or TRBV6-3 and TRBJ1-1; D remains ambiguous. The germline CDR1 and CDR2 sequences are MNHEY and SVGEGT. The CDR3 length is 12 residues. V lost 2 bases and J 1 base, leaving 2 bases between the germline ends. CDR3 sequence: CASSYRNTEAFF. The CDR3 nucleotides read TGTGCCAGCAGTTACCGGAACACTGAAGCTTTCTTT.

The V call is TRBV7-2, the J call TRBJ1-6; tentatively, D is TRBD1 (6 bases). Germline-derived CDR1 and CDR2 are SGHTA and FQGNSA. The CDR3 loop spans 15 amino acids. The V gene lost 1 base and the J gene lost 9 bases, with 13 bases spanning the gap. In nucleotides, the CDR3 is TGTGCCAGCAGCTTAGGAGTCAGGGGTGGTTCACCCCTCCACTTT. Encoded protein: CASSLGVRGGSPLHF.

This chain links TRBV30 with TRBJ1-4; the match to TRBD1 covers 10 bases. With 0 bases clipped from V and 7 bases from J, the junction kept 5 bases outside the gene matches. CDR1 and CDR2 from the germline V gene are GTSNPN and SVGIG (reference sequence). The CDR3 totals 15 residues. CDR3 DNA: TGTGCCTGGAGTGTGACAGGGGGCGCTGGTGAAAAACTGTTTTTT. Amino acid sequence: CAWSVTGGAGEKLFF.

V usage is TRBV6-1 and J usage is TRBJ2-7, with a tentative D call TRBD1 (6 bases). V was shortened by 2 bases and J by 3 bases, with 11 bases between the two germline ends. The CDR3 is made up of 14 amino acids. Germline V lookup: CDR1 MNHNS, CDR2 SASEGT. CDR3 sequence reads: CASSEMDSNYEQYF. For the CDR3, the DNA is TGTGCCAGCAGTGAAATGGACAGTAACTACGAGCAGTACTTC.

This sequence joins TRBV11-2 and TRBJ2-5; D not certain. CDR1 and CDR2 (germline): SGHAT, FQNNGV. The CDR3 is 16 residues long. V was shortened by 1 base and J by 5 bases, with 17 bases between the two germline ends. The CDR3 region has the DNA TGTGCCAGCAGCTTAGGAACCGACCCCTCCAGGGAGACCCAGTACTTC. As protein: CASSLGTDPSRETQYF.